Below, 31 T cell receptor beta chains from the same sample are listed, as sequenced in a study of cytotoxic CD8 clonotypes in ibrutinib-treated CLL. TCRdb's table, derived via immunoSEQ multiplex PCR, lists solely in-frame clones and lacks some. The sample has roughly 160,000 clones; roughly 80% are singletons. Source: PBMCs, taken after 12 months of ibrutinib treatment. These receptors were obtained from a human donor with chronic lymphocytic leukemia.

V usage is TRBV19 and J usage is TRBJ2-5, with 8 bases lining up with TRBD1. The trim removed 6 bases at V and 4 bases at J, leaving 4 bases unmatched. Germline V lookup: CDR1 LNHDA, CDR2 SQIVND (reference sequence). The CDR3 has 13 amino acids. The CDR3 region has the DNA TGTGCCAGTAGCATACAGGGGGGAGAGACCCAGTACTTC. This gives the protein CASSIQGGETQYF.

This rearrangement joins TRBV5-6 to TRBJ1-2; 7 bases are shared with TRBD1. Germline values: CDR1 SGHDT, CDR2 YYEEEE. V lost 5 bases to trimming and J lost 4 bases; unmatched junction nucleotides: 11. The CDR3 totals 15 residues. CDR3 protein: CASRLLPGQSYGYTF. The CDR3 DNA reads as TGTGCCAGCAGATTGCTTCCGGGACAGTCCTATGGCTACACCTTC.

CDR3 protein: CARPRWDSEETQYF. CDR3 in DNA: TGCGCCAGGCCCCGGTGGGACTCAGAAGAGACCCAGTACTTC. The rearrangement uses TRBV23-1 and TRBJ2-5, with a possible D match to TRBD2 (6 bases). TRBV23-1 falls under the ORF class, with uncertain function. V was pared by 9 bases and J by 3 bases, with 17 bases between. There are 14 residues in the CDR3.

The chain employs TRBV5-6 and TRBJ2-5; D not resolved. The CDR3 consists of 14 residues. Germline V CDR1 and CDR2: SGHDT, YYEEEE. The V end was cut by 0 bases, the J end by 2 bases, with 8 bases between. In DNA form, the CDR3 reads TGTGCCAGCAGCTTGGAAAGACTGCAAGAGACCCAGTACTTC. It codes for CASSLERLQETQYF.

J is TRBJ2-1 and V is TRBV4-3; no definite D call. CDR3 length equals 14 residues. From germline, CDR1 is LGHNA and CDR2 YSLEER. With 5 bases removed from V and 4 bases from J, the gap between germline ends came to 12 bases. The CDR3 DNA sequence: TGCGCCAGCAGCGAAGGCCATAGATACAATGAGCAGTTCTTC. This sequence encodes CASSEGHRYNEQFF.

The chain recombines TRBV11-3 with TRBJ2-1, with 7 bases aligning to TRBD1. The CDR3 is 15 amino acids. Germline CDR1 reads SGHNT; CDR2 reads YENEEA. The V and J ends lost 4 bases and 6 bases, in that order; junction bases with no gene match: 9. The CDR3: CASSSRGMGINEQFF. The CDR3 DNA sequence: TGTGCCAGCAGCTCCAGGGGGATGGGGATCAATGAGCAGTTCTTC.

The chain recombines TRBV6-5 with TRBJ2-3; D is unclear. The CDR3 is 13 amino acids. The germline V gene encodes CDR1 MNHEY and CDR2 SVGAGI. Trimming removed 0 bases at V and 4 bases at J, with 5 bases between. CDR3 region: CASSYSGPDTQYF. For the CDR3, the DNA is TGTGCCAGCAGTTACTCGGGCCCAGATACGCAGTATTTT.

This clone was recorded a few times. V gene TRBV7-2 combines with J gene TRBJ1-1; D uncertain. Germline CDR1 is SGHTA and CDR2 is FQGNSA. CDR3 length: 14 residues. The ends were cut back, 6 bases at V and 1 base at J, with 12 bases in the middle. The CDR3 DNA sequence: TGTGCCAGCAGTTTTATCGGTCCGAACACTGAAGCTTTCTTT. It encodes CASSFIGPNTEAFF.

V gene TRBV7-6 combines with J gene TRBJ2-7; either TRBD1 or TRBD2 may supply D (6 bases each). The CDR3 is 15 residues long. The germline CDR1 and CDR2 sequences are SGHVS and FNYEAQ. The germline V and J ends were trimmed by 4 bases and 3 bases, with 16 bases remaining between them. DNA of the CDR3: TGTGCCAGCAGCTCCCCGGAGGGGGGACTCTACGAGCAGTACTTC. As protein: CASSSPEGGLYEQYF.

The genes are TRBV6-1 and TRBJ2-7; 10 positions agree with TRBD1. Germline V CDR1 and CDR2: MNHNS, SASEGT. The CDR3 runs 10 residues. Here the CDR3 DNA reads TGTACGACAGGGGGCAAGGAGCAGTACTTC. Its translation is CTTGGKEQYF.

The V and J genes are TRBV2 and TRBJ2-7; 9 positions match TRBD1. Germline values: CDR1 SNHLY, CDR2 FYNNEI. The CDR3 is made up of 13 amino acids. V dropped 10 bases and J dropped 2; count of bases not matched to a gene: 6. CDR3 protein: CAIPGQGTYEQYF. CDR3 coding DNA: TGTGCCATCCCGGGACAGGGTACCTACGAGCAGTACTTC.

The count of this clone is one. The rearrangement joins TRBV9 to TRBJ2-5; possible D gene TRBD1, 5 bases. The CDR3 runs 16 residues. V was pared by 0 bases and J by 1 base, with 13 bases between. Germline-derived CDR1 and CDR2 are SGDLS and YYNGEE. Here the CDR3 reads CASSVVPQGIQETQYF. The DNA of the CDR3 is TGTGCCAGCAGCGTAGTCCCGCAGGGAATCCAAGAGACCCAGTACTTC.

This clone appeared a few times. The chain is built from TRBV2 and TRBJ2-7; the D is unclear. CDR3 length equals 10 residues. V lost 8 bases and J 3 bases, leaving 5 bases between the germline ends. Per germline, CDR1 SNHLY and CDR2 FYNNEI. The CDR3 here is CASGRYEQYF. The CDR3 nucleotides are TGTGCCAGCGGGCGCTACGAGCAGTACTTC.

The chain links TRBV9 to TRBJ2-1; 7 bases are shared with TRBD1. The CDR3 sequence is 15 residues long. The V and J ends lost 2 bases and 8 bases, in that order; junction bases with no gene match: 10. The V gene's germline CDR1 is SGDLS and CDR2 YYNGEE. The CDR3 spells CASSVIEGAVDEQFF. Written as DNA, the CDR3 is TGTGCCAGCAGCGTTATTGAGGGGGCTGTCGATGAGCAGTTCTTC.

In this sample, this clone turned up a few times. The CDR3 nucleotides read TGTGCCAGCAGCCAGAGGGCCACAACAACCTACGAGCAGTACTTC. Translating it yields CASSQRATTTYEQYF. The V gene is TRBV27, the J gene TRBJ2-7, with a possible D match to TRBD2 (5 bases). Germline CDR1 and CDR2: MNHEY and SMNVEV (reference sequence). The CDR3 extends over 15 amino acids. V lost 6 bases, J lost 2 bases, and 17 bases lay in between.

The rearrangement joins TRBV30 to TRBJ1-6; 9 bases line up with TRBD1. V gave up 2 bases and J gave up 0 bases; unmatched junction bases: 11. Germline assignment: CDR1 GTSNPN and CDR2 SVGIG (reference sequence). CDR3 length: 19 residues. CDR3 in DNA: TGTGCCTGGAGTCCAGCCCCTGAGACAGGGGGCTCCTATAATTCACCCCTCCACTTT. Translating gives CAWSPAPETGGSYNSPLHF. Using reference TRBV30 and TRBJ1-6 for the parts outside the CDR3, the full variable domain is SQTIHQWPATLVQPVGSPLSLECTVEGTSNPNLYWYRQAAGRGLQLLFYSVGIGQISSEVPQNLSASRPQDRQFILSSKKLLLSDSGFYLCAWSPAPETGGSYNSPLHFGNGTRLTVT.

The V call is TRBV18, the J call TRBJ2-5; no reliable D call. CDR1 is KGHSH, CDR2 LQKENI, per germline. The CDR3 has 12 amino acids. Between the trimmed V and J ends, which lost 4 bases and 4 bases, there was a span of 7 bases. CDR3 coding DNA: TGTGCCAGCTCACTGAAGGGAGAGACCCAGTACTTC. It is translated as CASSLKGETQYF.

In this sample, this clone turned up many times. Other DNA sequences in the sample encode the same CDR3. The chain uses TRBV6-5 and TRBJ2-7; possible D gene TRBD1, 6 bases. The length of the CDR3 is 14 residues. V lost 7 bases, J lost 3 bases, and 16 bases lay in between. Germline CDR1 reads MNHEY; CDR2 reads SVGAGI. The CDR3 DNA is TGTGCCAGCACCAACAGGGCCTCCCTCTACGAGCAGTACTTC. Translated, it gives CASTNRASLYEQYF.

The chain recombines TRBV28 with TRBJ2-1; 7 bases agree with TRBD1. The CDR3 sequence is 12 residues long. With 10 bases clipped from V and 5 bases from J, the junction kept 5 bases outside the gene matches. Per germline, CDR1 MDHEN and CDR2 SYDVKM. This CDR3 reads CAIKGANNEQFF. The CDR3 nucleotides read TGTGCCATCAAGGGGGCCAACAATGAGCAGTTCTTC.

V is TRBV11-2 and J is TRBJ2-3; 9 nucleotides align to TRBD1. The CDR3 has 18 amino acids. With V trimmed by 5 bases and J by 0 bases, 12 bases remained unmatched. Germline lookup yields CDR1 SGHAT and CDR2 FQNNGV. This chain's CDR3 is CASSQRDRVYVSTDTQYF. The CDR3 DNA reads TGTGCCAGCAGCCAACGGGACAGGGTGTATGTTAGCACAGATACGCAGTATTTT.

The DNA for the CDR3 is TGTGCCAGCTCCCCGGCTAGCACAGATACGCAGTATTTT. It specifies CASSPASTDTQYF. The chain recombines TRBV18 with TRBJ2-3; D is undetermined. V was trimmed by 6 bases and J by 0 bases, leaving 7 bases between them. Germline loops: CDR1 KGHSH, CDR2 LQKENI. This CDR3 has 13 residues.

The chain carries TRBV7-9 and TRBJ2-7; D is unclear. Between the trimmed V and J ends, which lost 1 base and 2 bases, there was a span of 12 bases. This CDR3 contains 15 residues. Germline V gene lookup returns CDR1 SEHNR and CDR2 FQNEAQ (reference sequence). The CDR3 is CASSLEWQATYEQYF. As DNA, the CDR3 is TGTGCCAGCAGCTTAGAGTGGCAGGCCACCTACGAGCAGTACTTC.

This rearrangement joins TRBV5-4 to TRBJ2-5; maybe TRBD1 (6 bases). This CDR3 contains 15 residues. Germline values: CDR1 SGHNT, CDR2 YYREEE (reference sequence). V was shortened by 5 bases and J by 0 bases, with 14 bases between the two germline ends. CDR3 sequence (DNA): TGTGCCAGCAGACGGAGGCAGGGGAACCAAGAGACCCAGTACTTC. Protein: CASRRRQGNQETQYF.

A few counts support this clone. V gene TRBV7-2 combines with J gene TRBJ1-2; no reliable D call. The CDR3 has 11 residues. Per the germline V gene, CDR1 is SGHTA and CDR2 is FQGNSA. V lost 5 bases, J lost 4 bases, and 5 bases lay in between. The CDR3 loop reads CASSLSYGYTF. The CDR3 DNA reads TGTGCCAGCAGCCTGAGCTATGGCTACACCTTC.

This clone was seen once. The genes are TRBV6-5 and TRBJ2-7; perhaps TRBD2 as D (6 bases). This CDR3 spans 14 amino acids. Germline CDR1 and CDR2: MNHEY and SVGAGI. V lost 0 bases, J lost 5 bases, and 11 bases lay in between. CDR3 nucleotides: TGTGCCAGCAGTTACTCGGGCAGGGAGGACGAGCAGTACTTC. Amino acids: CASSYSGREDEQYF.

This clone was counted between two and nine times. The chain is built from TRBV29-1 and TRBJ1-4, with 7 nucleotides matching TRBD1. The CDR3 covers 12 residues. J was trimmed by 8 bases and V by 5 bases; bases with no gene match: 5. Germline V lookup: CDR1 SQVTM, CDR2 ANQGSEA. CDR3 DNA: TGCAGCGTTTGGGACAGAGAAGAAAAACTGTTTTTT. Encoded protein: CSVWDREEKLFF. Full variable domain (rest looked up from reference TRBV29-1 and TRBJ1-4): SAVISQKPSRDICQRGTSLTIQCQVDSQVTMMFWYRQQPGQSLTLIATANQGSEATYESGFVIDKFPISRPNLTFSTLTVSNMSPEDSSIYLCSVWDREEKLFFGSGTQLSVL.

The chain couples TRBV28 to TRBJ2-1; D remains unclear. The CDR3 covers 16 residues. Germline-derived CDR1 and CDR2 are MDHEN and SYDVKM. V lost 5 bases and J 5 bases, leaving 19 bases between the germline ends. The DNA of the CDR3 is TGTGCCAGCAGTCTGGGCTGGGCCTCGTTGCACAATGAGCAGTTCTTC. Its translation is CASSLGWASLHNEQFF.

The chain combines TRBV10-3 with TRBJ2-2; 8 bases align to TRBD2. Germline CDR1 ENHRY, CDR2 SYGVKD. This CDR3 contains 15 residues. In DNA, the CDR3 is TGTGCATCCAGCGGGAGCGACCCGAACACCGGGGAGCTGTTTTTT. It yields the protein CASSGSDPNTGELFF.

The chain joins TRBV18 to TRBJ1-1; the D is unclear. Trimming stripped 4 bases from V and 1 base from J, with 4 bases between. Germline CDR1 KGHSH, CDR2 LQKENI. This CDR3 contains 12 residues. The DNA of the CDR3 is TGTGCCAGCTCACTACAGAACACTGAAGCTTTCTTT. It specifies CASSLQNTEAFF.

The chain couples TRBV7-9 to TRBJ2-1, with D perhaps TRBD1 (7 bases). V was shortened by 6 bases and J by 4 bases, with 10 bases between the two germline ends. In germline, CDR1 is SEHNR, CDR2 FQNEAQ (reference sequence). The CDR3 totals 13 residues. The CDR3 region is CASREGQYNEQFF. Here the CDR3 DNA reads TGTGCCAGCAGGGAGGGACAGTACAATGAGCAGTTCTTC.

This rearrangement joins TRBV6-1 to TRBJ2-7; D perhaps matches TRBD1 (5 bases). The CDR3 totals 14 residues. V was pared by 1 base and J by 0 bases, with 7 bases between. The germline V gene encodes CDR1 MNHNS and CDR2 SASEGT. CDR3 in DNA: TGTGCCAGCAGTGAAGTTGACAGCTCCTACGAGCAGTACTTC. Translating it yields CASSEVDSSYEQYF.